This T cell receptor (beta chain) was sequenced for a study of cytotoxic CD8 clonotypes in ibrutinib-treated CLL (dated by TCRdb to about 2021). Regarding the research as a whole: In this cohort, about 15 patients were treatment-naive and about ten were relapsed/refractory, while some 18 had unmutated IGHV. Responses were partial in around 24 patients and complete in 2; after median around 72 months follow-up, 14 stayed in remission and 12 progressed. Samples at response were collected after a median of about 12 months of treatment, with a range of about 6 to 36 months. An average of approximately 260,000 productive templates and some 99,000 productive rearrangements was obtained per sample. Of the roughly 86 people in the trial, 26 had longitudinal samples available. Cryopreserved peripheral blood mononuclear cells were obtained prior to treatment, at the time of response, and at either disease progression or sustained remission. Every remission and progressive disease sample was obtained while ibrutinib was still being received by the patients. Summary of the overall study and its limitations: Sustained-remission and progressing patients did not have matched sampling times, and lymph node repertoires were not examined. Clonality increased at ibrutinib response, stayed stable in sustained remission, and fell back toward baseline at progression. Public clonotypes were found to be uncommon and were observed to contract or remain stable during treatment; the increase in clonality was shown to reflect expansion of private clonotypes at ibrutinib response. At baseline, clonality was higher than in age-matched healthy donors and showed a strong correlation with circulating CD8+ T-cell counts.

In the case of this clone: The antigen it binds to is not known. No much larger clone exists at a distance of one base, and base qualities are not known.

The CDR3 runs 14 amino acids, cysteine and phenylalanine included. The retained sequence is limited to the CDR3, 42 bases, with the frame set at the first base. In the germline V gene, CDR1 corresponds to MGHDK and CDR2 to SYGVNS. For TCR beta library preparation, 1.5 to 2 micrograms of genomic DNA were isolated from cryopreserved PBMCs. High-throughput TCR beta sequencing was performed on longitudinal blood samples from CLL patients receiving ibrutinib monotherapy. The patients took part in an open-label, single-center phase 2 trial of ibrutinib monotherapy. The goal of deep resolution MiSeq sequencing was a depth between 1 in 1 million and 1 in 200,000 T cells, and coverage averaged 10x per clonotype. The immunoSEQ hsTCRB Kit was used to generate the TCR beta libraries. The original pipeline was this. ImmunoSEQ Data Assistant and ImmunoSEQ Analyzer were used for data analysis, and V, D and J genes were assigned according to IMGT definitions. Clonality, which ranges from 0 to 1, was calculated by subtracting the normalized Shannon entropy of productive rearrangement frequencies from one. Only overrepresented clonotypes making up at least 0.05% of the repertoire of each patient were included in the public clonotype analysis. Some 12 age-matched healthy donor repertoires from immuneACCESS served as clonality controls. The immuneACCESS repertoire file appears here via TCRdb, limited to in-frame rearrangements. These files lack a portion of the clones; in checked studies, under half of the deficit traces to unresolved V genes, and the cause of the others is not known. The DNA gave D and trimming, while V, J and clone size come from that table. This sample comprises about 140,000 clones, 70% to 90% of them detected only once. Jointly, the top ten make up about 7.4% of the sample.

The clonotype originates from a human donor with chronic lymphocytic leukemia. The receptor chain draws on TRBV25-1 and TRBJ2-5; the D gene is tentatively TRBD1 or TRBD2, each matching 5 bases. The DNA end favors TRBJ2-7, so the J call may be wrong. The specimen was PBMCs, collected after 36 months of ibrutinib treatment. The bases are TGTGCCAGCAGTGGTATCCGGGACGTGGGCGAGCAGTACTTC. Translated, this gives CASSGIRDVGEQYF.